These T cell receptor beta chains were read from a single sample in a study of T cells in Graves' hyperthyroidism and ophthalmopathy. Each CDR3 protein gets one entry after TCRdb re-called the multiplex PCR reads with MiXCR. In the table there are roughly 750,000 distinct CDR3 sequences, roughly 15% of which are singletons. Material for sequencing was blood. These receptors were taken from a man younger than 35 with Graves' hyperthyroidism. The CDR3 runs from the conserved cysteine through the conserved F or W. D genes are given only for firm matches. The size entry is marked missing in some rows and otherwise reads once, few, many or a size class.

v_call	clone_size	d_call	j_call	cdr3_nt	cdr3_aa
TRBV20-1	few	TRBD2	TRBJ2-1	TGCAGTGCTAGTGGGGCTAGCGGCCCCCGGGATGAGCAGTTCTTC	CSASGASGPRDEQFF
TRBV19	-	-	TRBJ1-5	TGTGCCAGTAGTCCCTCGATGGGTAGCAATCAGCCCCAGCATTTT	CASSPSMGSNQPQHF
TRBV7-9	-	-	TRBJ1-1	TGTGCCAGCAGCCCACGCCCCACTGAAGCTTTCTTT	CASSPRPTEAFF
TRBV30	many	-	TRBJ1-6	TGTGCCTGGAACGTCGCGGTTAATTCACCCCTCCACTTT	CAWNVAVNSPLHF
TRBV27	-	TRBD1	TRBJ2-1	TGTGCCAGCAGTGATTGGGAAAGGGGACAGGGGAACAATGAGCAGTTCTTC	CASSDWERGQGNNEQFF
TRBV11-1	many	-	TRBJ1-2	TGTGCCAGCAGCTCGCCTTCTAGTATACGGGGCCATGGCTACACCTTC	CASSSPSSIRGHGYTF
TRBV20-1	few	-	TRBJ2-3	TGCAGTGCTAGCAGAGTAAACACAGATACGCAGTATTTT	CSASRVNTDTQYF
TRBV12-3/TRBV12-4	many	-	TRBJ2-3	TGTGCCAGCAGCCTTGGGCGGAGTCGAGATACGCAGTATTTT	CASSLGRSRDTQYF
TRBV2	many	-	TRBJ2-3	TGTGCCAGCAGGGACCGGGACAACACAGATACGCAGTATTTT	CASRDRDNTDTQYF
TRBV12-3/TRBV12-4	few	-	TRBJ2-7	TGTGCCAGCAGTTTACAAGCGGGTACAGTCTACGAGCAGTACTTC	CASSLQAGTVYEQYF
TRBV28	many	-	TRBJ1-5	TGTGCCAGCAGGGGGGGCTTGAGCAATCAGCCCCAGCATTTT	CASRGGLSNQPQHF
TRBV11-3	many	-	TRBJ2-2	TGTGCCAGCAGTTCATCTGGGGGGGAGCTGTTTTTT	CASSSSGGELFF
TRBV28	few	TRBD2	TRBJ2-2	TGTGCCAGCAGGAAGACTAGCGGGAACACCGGGGAGCTGTTTTTT	CASRKTSGNTGELFF
TRBV27	many	-	TRBJ2-3	TGTGCCAGCAGTAACCAGCCTCTAGGGGGCACAGATACGCAGTATTTT	CASSNQPLGGTDTQYF
TRBV30	many	-	TRBJ1-2	TGTGCCTGGAGTACACAGAACTATGGCTACACCTTC	CAWSTQNYGYTF
TRBV20-1	-	-	TRBJ1-6	TGCAGTGCTAGAGAAACTGGACCAAATAATTCACCCCTCCACTTT	CSARETGPNNSPLHF
TRBV20-1	-	TRBD1	TRBJ2-1	TGCAGTGCTAGGGGACAGGGTAGCTACAATGAGCAGTTCTTC	CSARGQGSYNEQFF
TRBV27	few	TRBD1	TRBJ1-1	TGTGCCAGCAGTTTCATTTGGACAGGGGGCGAAAGGAACACTGAAGCTTTCTTT	CASSFIWTGGERNTEAFF
TRBV18	many	TRBD1	TRBJ2-3	TGTGCCAGCTCACGGGACAGGGAGGCAGATACGCAGTATTTT	CASSRDREADTQYF
TRBV19	-	-	TRBJ1-5	TGTGCCAGTAGTAGGGACATCGTACGCGATCAGCCCCAGCATTTT	CASSRDIVRDQPQHF
TRBV6-1	-	TRBD2	TRBJ2-1	TGTGCCAGCGCCGGGACTAGCGGGAGCGGTGAGCAGTCCTTC	CASAGTSGSGEQSF
TRBV5-1	-	TRBD2	TRBJ2-1	TGCGCCAGCAGCCCCGGACTAGCGGCCAGCTCCTACAATGAGCAGTTCTTC	CASSPGLAASSYNEQFF
TRBV6-1	many	TRBD2	TRBJ2-5	TGTGCCAGCAGCGCCGAGGGACTAGCGGCTCAAGAGACCCAGTACTTC	CASSAEGLAAQETQYF
TRBV12-3/TRBV12-4	many	TRBD2	TRBJ2-1	TGTGCCAGCAGTCCGGGACTAGGGGGGGTGCAGTTCTTC	CASSPGLGGVQFF
TRBV20-1	many	-	TRBJ2-1	TGCAGTGCCAAGATTTGGGGGGCTTACAATGAGCAGTTCTTC	CSAKIWGAYNEQFF
TRBV28	many	-	TRBJ2-5	TGTGCCAGCAGTCAGGGAAGAGGAGAGACCCAGTACTTC	CASSQGRGETQYF
TRBV18	few	TRBD2	TRBJ2-7	TGTGCCAGCTCACCACGGGGGACCGGGACTAGCGGGAGCCGCGAGCAGTACTTC	CASSPRGTGTSGSREQYF
TRBV28	many	-	TRBJ2-1	TGTGCCAGCAGTTTACCACTGATTTCGAGCGATGAGCAGTTCTTC	CASSLPLISSDEQFF
TRBV30	-	-	TRBJ1-2	TGTGCCTGGAGTGGTGCGGGTGACTATGGCTACACCTTC	CAWSGAGDYGYTF